These 23 T cell receptor beta chains share one sample of origin, sequenced in a study of cytomegalovirus exposure and HLA in healthy donors. The PCR employed 60 Vbeta primers together with 13 Jbeta primers. Repertoires were generated with immunoSEQ multiplex PCR, while TCRdb's copy carries only in-frame clones and drops some. The data contain about 140,000 clones, roughly three quarters of them singletons. Sample: PBMCs. These receptor sequences come from a male donor in good health and CMV-seronegative.

This clone was found a few times. The rearrangement joins TRBV9 to TRBJ1-1; D gene uncertain. V shed 4 bases and J shed 1 base, with 11 bases lying between them. Germline V lookup: CDR1 SGDLS, CDR2 YYNGEE. The CDR3 has 14 residues. In nucleotides, the CDR3 is TGTGCCAGCAGCCCCCTGGGCAGGAACACTGAAGCTTTCTTT. This sequence encodes CASSPLGRNTEAFF.

The rearrangement joins TRBV28 to TRBJ2-5; possible D gene TRBD1, 5 bases. Per germline, CDR1 MDHEN and CDR2 SYDVKM. The CDR3 sequence is 14 residues long. The ends were cut back, 3 bases at V and 1 base at J, with 9 bases in the middle. This CDR3 is CASSLGQVQETQYF. CDR3 nucleotide sequence: TGTGCCAGCAGTTTGGGGCAGGTCCAAGAGACCCAGTACTTC.

CDR3 coding DNA: TGTGCCAGCAGCCAGGGAGGGGGTGGCAATCAGCCCCAGCATTTT. It translates to CASSQGGGGNQPQHF. The chain uses TRBV25-1 and TRBJ1-5; possibly TRBD1 for D (6 bases). Germline loops: CDR1 MGHDK, CDR2 SYGVNS. The germline V and J ends were trimmed by 6 bases and 2 bases, with 14 bases remaining between them. This CDR3 spans 15 amino acids.

V and J are TRBV4-3 and TRBJ2-5; D call uncertain. Germline V lookup: CDR1 LGHNA, CDR2 YSLEER. Trimming removed 4 bases at V and 2 bases at J, with 11 bases between. This CDR3 region has 14 residues. In nucleotides, the CDR3 is TGCGCCAGCAGCCCCCGAGGAGCTCAAGAGACCCAGTACTTC. Translation: CASSPRGAQETQYF.

The V and J genes are TRBV5-1 and TRBJ2-7, with 8 bases fitting TRBD1. Germline CDR1 and CDR2: SGHRS and YFSETQ. The CDR3 loop spans 14 amino acids. V gave up 4 bases and J gave up 3 bases; unmatched junction bases: 6. CDR3 in amino acids: CASSQGQGYYEQYF. CDR3 bases: TGCGCCAGCAGCCAAGGACAGGGTTACTACGAGCAGTACTTC.

The rearrangement links TRBV7-2 to TRBJ2-7, with 8 bases lining up with TRBD1. This CDR3 spans 14 amino acids. Germline V gene data show CDR1 as SGHTA and CDR2 as FQGNSA. V shed 3 bases, J shed 3 bases, and the junction held 4 bases outside the gene matches. For the CDR3, the DNA is TGTGCCAGCAGCTTCCCCGGACAGGGCTACGAGCAGTACTTC. Translating gives CASSFPGQGYEQYF.

This sequence joins TRBV6-6 and TRBJ1-1, with D perhaps matching TRBD1 (6 bases). V lost 0 bases, J lost 10 bases, and 18 bases lay in between. The CDR3 consists of 15 residues. Germline CDR1 is MNHNY and CDR2 is SVGAGI (reference sequence). The CDR3 reads CASSYSTAWDKLAFF. The DNA of the CDR3 is TGTGCCAGCAGTTACTCGACGGCCTGGGACAAGCTAGCTTTCTTT.

V is TRBV20-1 and J is TRBJ1-1; the D is unclear. Germline V gene sequence: CDR1 DFQATT, CDR2 SNEGSKA (reference sequence). Trimming left V 0 bases short and J 11 bases short, with 10 bases between. The length of the CDR3 is 11 residues. The CDR3 spells CSARDNDGAFF. DNA of the CDR3: TGCAGTGCTAGAGACAATGACGGGGCTTTCTTT.

In its sample, this clone was seen a few times. The chain combines TRBV6-1 with TRBJ2-5; 7 bases fit TRBD1. The end of the DNA fits TRBJ2-7 better, so the J call may be wrong. Germline CDR1 is MNHNS and CDR2 is SASEGT. This CDR3 spans 15 amino acids. CDR3 in DNA: TGTGCCAGCAGTGAACGGTGGACAGGCCCCTACGAGCAGTACTTC. Its protein is CASSERWTGPYEQYF.

This clone has just one count. This chain connects TRBV13 to TRBJ2-3; D is ambiguous. CDR1 PRHDT and CDR2 FYEKMQ come from the germline V gene (reference sequence). CDR3 length equals 15 residues. V shed 1 base and J shed 0 bases, with 8 bases lying between them. CDR3 region: CASSLESSSTDTQYF. In DNA, the CDR3 is TGTGCCAGCAGCTTAGAATCCAGTAGCACAGATACGCAGTATTTT. The whole variable domain, remainder taken from reference TRBV13 and TRBJ2-3, is AAGVIQSPRHLIKEKRETATLKCYPIPRHDTVYWYQQGPGQDPQFLISFYEKMQSDKGSIPDRFSAQQFSDYHSELNMSSLELGDSALYFCASSLESSSTDTQYFGPGTRLTVL.

The rearrangement links TRBV28 to TRBJ1-4; no clear D gene. The CDR3 extends over 13 amino acids. Per germline, CDR1 MDHEN and CDR2 SYDVKM. Trimming stripped 2 bases from V and 4 bases from J, with 5 bases between. The CDR3 protein is CASSLGDNEKLFF. Written as DNA, the CDR3 is TGTGCCAGCAGTTTAGGAGATAATGAAAAACTGTTTTTT.

The chain has TRBV27 and TRBJ1-1; D possibly corresponds to TRBD1 (6 bases). Germline V gives CDR1 MNHEY, CDR2 SMNVEV (reference sequence). V was shortened by 4 bases and J by 4 bases, with 10 bases between the two germline ends. The CDR3 is 13 amino acids. The CDR3 loop reads CASSYKGGTEAFF. CDR3 DNA sequence: TGTGCCAGCAGTTACAAAGGGGGCACTGAAGCTTTCTTT.

The chain employs TRBV19 and TRBJ2-1, with 7 bases identical to TRBD1. This CDR3 contains 14 residues. J lost 4 bases, V lost 7 bases, and 7 bases had no gene match. Germline loops: CDR1 LNHDA, CDR2 SQIVND (reference sequence). CDR3 bases: TGTGCCAGTACTACGACAGGGCTATACAATGAGCAGTTCTTC. This encodes CASTTTGLYNEQFF.

The chain combines TRBV2 with TRBJ1-2; D perhaps matches TRBD1 (5 bases). Looked up from germline, CDR1 is SNHLY and CDR2 is FYNNEI. CDR3 length equals 11 residues. The V end lost 6 bases, the J end lost 8 bases, and 10 bases lay between the germline ends. CDR3 residues: CASRETVGYTF. The CDR3 bases are TGTGCCAGCAGAGAGACAGTGGGCTACACCTTC.

The CDR3 here is CASSAGGGQPQHF. The CDR3 coding sequence is TGTGCCAGCAGCGCGGGGGGGGGACAGCCCCAGCATTTT. The chain links TRBV11-2 to TRBJ1-5; perhaps TRBD1 as D (5 bases). Per germline, CDR1 SGHAT and CDR2 FQNNGV. This CDR3 contains 13 residues. V lost 5 bases to trimming and J lost 7 bases, with 12 bases between them.

The chain recombines TRBV9 with TRBJ2-1, with 7 nucleotides matching TRBD1. This CDR3 has 14 residues. V dropped 0 bases and J dropped 6; count of bases not matched to a gene: 3. Germline V gene lookup returns CDR1 SGDLS and CDR2 YYNGEE. CDR3 nucleotide sequence: TGTGCCAGCAGCGTAGTAGCAGGGGGCAATGAGCAGTTCTTC. It codes for CASSVVAGGNEQFF.

The chain joins TRBV7-6 to TRBJ2-6; D gene uncertain. V dropped 5 bases and J dropped 2 bases, with 10 bases sitting between them. The germline gives CDR1 SGHVS, CDR2 FNYEAQ. The length of the CDR3 is 15 residues. The CDR3 loop reads CASSKEVAGANVLTF. The DNA of the CDR3 is TGTGCCAGCAGCAAAGAGGTGGCTGGGGCCAACGTCCTGACTTTC.

The chain uses TRBV14 and TRBJ1-6; 11 bases fit TRBD1. The germline V gene has CDR1 SGHDN and CDR2 FVKESK. J lost 10 bases, V lost 4 bases, and 9 bases had no gene match. The CDR3 length is 16 residues. This CDR3 reads CASSLGTGTGGSPLHF. In DNA form, the CDR3 reads TGTGCCAGCAGCCTCGGCACCGGGACAGGGGGATCACCCCTCCACTTT.

The chain combines TRBV2 with TRBJ2-7; possible D gene TRBD1, 6 bases. V lost 5 bases to trimming and J lost 5 bases, with 16 bases between them. The CDR3 extends over 14 amino acids. Per the germline V gene, CDR1 is SNHLY and CDR2 is FYNNEI. The CDR3 DNA follows: TGTGCCAGCAGTACCCGGACAGTATTCAACGAGCAGTACTTC. This gives the protein CASSTRTVFNEQYF.

The gene calls are TRBV28 and TRBJ2-7; 11 bases are a match to TRBD2. The CDR3 is made up of 15 amino acids. The germline V gene has CDR1 MDHEN and CDR2 SYDVKM. V dropped 3 bases and J dropped 7; count of bases not matched to a gene: 8. Here the CDR3 reads CASSFLAGGLGEQYF. CDR3 coding DNA: TGTGCCAGCAGTTTCCTAGCGGGGGGCCTCGGAGAGCAGTACTTC.

V and J are TRBV5-5 and TRBJ1-1; a weak D match, TRBD1 (5 bases). V dropped 4 bases and J dropped 7 bases, with 11 bases sitting between them. The CDR3 sequence is 12 residues long. Looked up from germline, CDR1 is SGHKS and CDR2 is YYEKEE (reference sequence). CDR3 nucleotide sequence: TGTGCCAGCAGCATCGTAAGGGGTGAAGCTTTCTTT. It yields the protein CASSIVRGEAFF.

The chain couples TRBV2 to TRBJ2-5, with TRBD1 as a possible D gene (6 bases). V shed 0 bases and J shed 7 bases, with 12 bases lying between them. This CDR3 has 14 residues. CDR1 is SNHLY and CDR2 is FYNNEI in the germline V gene. Here the CDR3 reads CASSEAKTGGTQYF. CDR3 in DNA: TGTGCCAGCAGTGAAGCAAAGACAGGAGGGACCCAGTACTTC.

The chain uses TRBV5-6 and TRBJ1-1; D gene ambiguous. The CDR3 extends over 12 amino acids. The V and J ends lost 4 bases and 2 bases respectively, with 6 bases between them. CDR1 SGHDT and CDR2 YYEEEE come from the germline V gene. Here the CDR3 DNA reads TGTGCCAGCAGCAGGACTAACACTGAAGCTTTCTTT. Translated: CASSRTNTEAFF.